These T cell receptor beta chains were read from a single sample in a study of cytomegalovirus exposure and HLA in healthy donors. Produced via immunoSEQ multiplex PCR; TCRdb's table is partial and in-frame only. The data show 100,000 to 150,000 clones, with 74% seen just once and around 7.2% held by the top ten. Sequencing input: PBMCs. These receptors came from a male donor in good health and CMV-seronegative. CDR3s include the opening cysteine and the closing phenylalanine or tryptophan. Fields, in order: J gene, clone size, D gene, V gene, CDR3 DNA, CDR3 protein. D genes are given only for firm matches. Size tells how often a clone was seen (once, few, many) or the class of an expanded clone, and some rows leave it out.

TRBJ2-2 | NA | NA | TRBV14 | TGTGCCAGCAGCCAAGTAGGCAGGGCGACCGGGGAGCTGTTTTTT | CASSQVGRATGELFF
TRBJ1-3 | NA | NA | TRBV9 | TGTGCCAGCAGCGTAGGTGGGGGCAGGGCTGGAAACACCATATATTTT | CASSVGGGRAGNTIYF
TRBJ2-5 | few | TRBD2 | TRBV4-1 | TGCGCCAGCAGCCCATCTAGCGGGGGGGTGTGGGAGACCCAGTACTTC | CASSPSSGGVWETQYF
TRBJ2-5 | NA | TRBD2 | TRBV5-6 | TGTGCCAGCAGCTTCCTTGAGCGGGGGGGGGAGACCCAGTACTTC | CASSFLERGGETQYF
TRBJ1-5 | NA | NA | TRBV4-1 | TGCGCCAGCAGCCAAGAAGAGGGGGACCATCAGCCCCAGCATTTT | CASSQEEGDHQPQHF
TRBJ2-1 | NA | NA | TRBV29-1 | TGCAGCGTCGCAGCATTAGACAGACCAAAGTATAATGAGCAGTTCTTC | CSVAALDRPKYNEQFF
TRBJ2-7 | NA | TRBD2 | TRBV4-1 | TGCGCCAGCAGCCAAGTGGCGGGGGGTATCTACGAGCAGTACTTC | CASSQVAGGIYEQYF
TRBJ1-5 | NA | TRBD1 | TRBV5-8 | TGTGCCAGCAGCCTGATGGAAGGGACAGGGACAAAGCAGCCCCAGCATTTT | CASSLMEGTGTKQPQHF
TRBJ2-2 | few | TRBD2 | TRBV6-5 | TGTGCCAGCAGTTACGGGGCAGGGAGGGCCACCGGGGAGCTGTTTTTT | CASSYGAGRATGELFF
TRBJ1-2 | NA | NA | TRBV7-2 | TGTGCCGTGCCCTCCGGGGGTCCAGGGCCTATCTATGGCTACACCTTC | CAVPSGGPGPIYGYTF
TRBJ1-1 | NA | NA | TRBV5-1 | TGCGCCAGCACCGCCGCGGACGGGACTGGGGTCACTGAAGCTTTCTTT | CASTAADGTGVTEAFF
TRBJ2-5 | NA | TRBD2 | TRBV6-6 | TGTGCCAGCAGTCCGTACGGTCGGGAGGGCACAGAGACCCAGTACTTC | CASSPYGREGTETQYF
TRBJ2-7 | NA | NA | TRBV28 | TGTGCCAGCAGGGAACAGGACTCCTACGAGCAGTACTTC | CASREQDSYEQYF
TRBJ2-7 | once | TRBD2 | TRBV29-1 | TGCAGCGTCCCTGGGACTAGCGGGAACTCCTACGAGCAGTACTTC | CSVPGTSGNSYEQYF
TRBJ2-5 | NA | TRBD2 | TRBV18 | TGTGCCAGCTCACCAGGACTAGCGGAGACCCAGTACTTC | CASSPGLAETQYF
TRBJ2-7 | NA | NA | TRBV27 | TGTGCCAGCAGTCCCTCCCAACATTCCGAGCAGTACTTC | CASSPSQHSEQYF
TRBJ1-1 | NA | NA | TRBV7-9 | TGTGCCAGCAGCTTTGCCCCGGGGGAATTGAGCACTGAAGCTTTCTTT | CASSFAPGELSTEAFF
TRBJ1-3 | NA | NA | TRBV11-2 | TGTGCCAGCAGCTTAGGGAGTTCCTCTGGAAACACCATATATTTT | CASSLGSSSGNTIYF
TRBJ2-7 | NA | TRBD1 | TRBV6-6 | TGTGCCAGCAGGGGGACAGGGGGAAGCTACGAGCAGTACTTC | CASRGTGGSYEQYF
TRBJ1-5 | NA | NA | TRBV10-3 | TGTGCCAGCGGCATTACAGGGAATCAGCCCCAGCATTTT | CASGITGNQPQHF
TRBJ1-2 | NA | NA | TRBV7-2 | TGTGCCAGCAGCCCCGTGGGGGGGGCCGGGTATGGCTACACCTTC | CASSPVGGAGYGYTF
TRBJ1-6 | NA | TRBD1 | TRBV27 | TGTGCCAGCAGACCAGACAGGGCCTCCTATAATTCACCCCTCCACTTT | CASRPDRASYNSPLHF
TRBJ2-3 | NA | TRBD1 | TRBV2 | TGTGCCAGCAGGGGGACAGGCCTAATCACAGATACGCAGTATTTT | CASRGTGLITDTQYF
TRBJ2-3 | NA | TRBD2 | TRBV7-2 | TGTGCCAGCAGCTTAACGGGAGGGTGGACAGATACGCAGTATTTT | CASSLTGGWTDTQYF
TRBJ2-2 | NA | TRBD2 | TRBV5-1 | TGCGCCAGTCACCTAGCGGGGGACCCTACCGGGGAGCTGTTTTTT | CASHLAGDPTGELFF
TRBJ2-1 | once | TRBD2 | TRBV9 | TGTGCCAGCAGCGTAATCGGGACTAGCGGGAATGAGCAGTTCTTC | CASSVIGTSGNEQFF
TRBJ1-1 | NA | TRBD1 | TRBV29-1 | TGCAGCGTAGACTGGACAGGGGCGGCTGGAAATGAAGCTTTCTTT | CSVDWTGAAGNEAFF
TRBJ2-1 | NA | TRBD2 | TRBV28 | TGTGCCAGCAGCCAAAGGGTGCGGACTAGCGGGAGTTACAATGAGCAGTTCTTC | CASSQRVRTSGSYNEQFF
TRBJ2-1 | NA | TRBD1 | TRBV7-9 | TGTGCCAGCAGCGGATGGACAGGGAGCAATGAGCAGTTCTTC | CASSGWTGSNEQFF
TRBJ2-7 | once | TRBD2 | TRBV28 | TGTGCCAGCAGTTTAACTAGCGGGAGTTTCGACGAGCAGTACTTC | CASSLTSGSFDEQYF
TRBJ2-1 | NA | TRBD2 | TRBV28 | TGTGCCAGCAGGGGGACTAGCGGCTACAATGAGCAGTTCTTC | CASRGTSGYNEQFF
TRBJ2-2 | NA | NA | TRBV21-1 | TGTGCCAGCAGAGGTAGCGGGCCAAACACCGGGGAGCTGTTTTTT | CASRGSGPNTGELFF
TRBJ2-5 | few | NA | TRBV5-4 | TGTGCCAGCAGCTACCCCGACAGGAAAGAGACCCAGTACTTC | CASSYPDRKETQYF
TRBJ1-1 | once | NA | TRBV9 | TGTGCCAGCAGCGTAGGAATGGCAACTGAAGCTTTCTTT | CASSVGMATEAFF
TRBJ2-4 | few | NA | TRBV6-1 | TGTGCCAGCACAGGCCCCGATCCCAAAAACATTCAGTACTTC | CASTGPDPKNIQYF
TRBJ2-2 | NA | NA | TRBV30 | TGTGCCTGGTCGACAGGACTAGCCGGGGAGCTGTTTTTT | CAWSTGLAGELFF
TRBJ2-7 | NA | TRBD2 | TRBV6-4 | TGTGCCAGCAGTGACTCATTTAGCGGGAGGCCTTTCTACGAGCAGTACTTC | CASSDSFSGRPFYEQYF
TRBJ2-1 | NA | NA | TRBV5-4 | TGTGCCAGCAGCTTCCGCTCTGGACGGGGTGAGCAGTTCTTC | CASSFRSGRGEQFF
TRBJ2-5 | NA | TRBD1 | TRBV28 | TGTGCCAGCAGTTTTGGAACAGGGGGACGAGAGACCCAGTACTTC | CASSFGTGGRETQYF
TRBJ2-1 | NA | TRBD1 | TRBV6-6 | TGTGCCAGCAGACCTGGACAGGGGTTTGATGAGCAGTTCTTC | CASRPGQGFDEQFF
TRBJ1-5 | NA | NA | TRBV19 | TGTGCCAGTAGTACCGGAGCAAATAGCAATCAGCCCCAGCATTTT | CASSTGANSNQPQHF
TRBJ2-1 | NA | NA | TRBV6-1 | TGTGCCAGCAGCACGGAGACCATCTCCTACAATGAGCAGTTCTTC | CASSTETISYNEQFF
TRBJ1-4 | NA | TRBD1 | TRBV19 | TGTGCCAGTAGTATCGGGACAGCTTTTGAAAAACTGTTTTTT | CASSIGTAFEKLFF
TRBJ2-5 | few | NA | TRBV19 | TGTGCCAGTAGTATTCCAGGTCAAGAGACCCAGTACTTC | CASSIPGQETQYF
TRBJ2-7 | once | NA | TRBV28 | TGTGCCAGCAGTCCGCCGGGTCCAAAAACCTACGAGCAGTACTTC | CASSPPGPKTYEQYF
TRBJ1-1 | NA | TRBD1 | TRBV5-1 | TGCGCCAGCAGCTGGGGACAGGGGGCAGGTGAAGCTTTCTTT | CASSWGQGAGEAFF
TRBJ1-1 | NA | NA | TRBV19 | TGTGCCAGTAGGGTTAGGACAAGGGATCTGAACACTGAAGCTTTCTTT | CASRVRTRDLNTEAFF
TRBJ2-7 | few | NA | TRBV5-6 | TGTGCCAGCAGCAGAACGACAGCCTACGAGCAGTACTTC | CASSRTTAYEQYF
TRBJ2-1 | once | TRBD2 | TRBV15 | TGTGCCACCAGCAGAGTAGGAGCGGGAGGTGGTAATGAGCAGTTCTTC | CATSRVGAGGGNEQFF
TRBJ2-7 | NA | TRBD1 | TRBV28 | TGTGCCAGTGCCGGGACAGGGAGACTCATATCCTCCTACGAGCAGTACTTC | CASAGTGRLISSYEQYF
TRBJ1-2 | few | TRBD1 | TRBV18 | TGTGCCAGTACAGGACAGGGAACCTATGGCTACACCTTC | CASTGQGTYGYTF
TRBJ2-3 | NA | TRBD2 | TRBV5-1 | TGCGCCAGCAGCCCCTACCTTGGGAAGCGGGGAAACACAGATACGCAGTATTTT | CASSPYLGKRGNTDTQYF
TRBJ2-7 | NA | NA | TRBV27 | TGTGCCAGCAGTTTGGACAGTTTGGGAAGCTACGAGCAGTACTTC | CASSLDSLGSYEQYF
TRBJ1-4 | NA | TRBD1 | TRBV5-5 | TGTGCCAGCAGCTTGGAGGGACAGGGTAATGAAAAACTGTTTTTT | CASSLEGQGNEKLFF
TRBJ1-5 | NA | NA | TRBV10-3 | TGTGCCATCAGTGAGAAGGGGAGGGGCAATCAGCCCCAGCATTTT | CAISEKGRGNQPQHF